Described below is a single TCR beta chain sequence and its context. In the original analysis: From reference gene primer amplification, estimates of nucleated cell counts were derived. Sequenced by immunoSEQ multiplex PCR; TCRdb stores in-frame clones only, minus some. That table gives V, J and clone size, and the DNA gave D and trimming. The sample consists of around 150,000 clones, under 90% of them appearing once. The sample is drawn from a study of blood T cell repertoires in COVID-19. Across the whole study: Acute and convalescent COVID-19 specimens originated in the United States, Italy and Spain. PBMCs, B-cell-depleted T cells, or T cells provided the cDNA or gDNA that made up the material.

The trim removed 0 bases at V and 9 bases at J, leaving 0 bases unmatched. Germline V gene sequence: CDR1 SGHKS, CDR2 YYEKEE (reference sequence). The CDR3 sequence is 14 residues long. The chain is built from TRBV5-5 and TRBJ2-4; 13 bases are a match to TRBD2. The source is a woman at least 80 years old in a cohort sampled during active or convalescent COVID-19. What was sequenced was peripheral blood. The CDR3 sequence is CASSLGLAGGIQYF. The CDR3 bases are TGTGCCAGCAGCTTGGGACTAGCGGGGGGCATTCAGTACTTC.